These 15 T cell receptor beta chains came from one sample sequenced in a study of cytomegalovirus exposure and HLA in healthy donors. A multiplex PCR was run with 60 Vbeta primers and 13 Jbeta primers. Method: immunoSEQ multiplex PCR; TCRdb's copy keeps in-frame clones and lacks some. Found here are around 130,000 clones, around 81% of them singletons; the top ten hold 0.55% to 0.75%. Source material: PBMCs. These receptors were taken from a man between 18 and 35 years old in good health and CMV-seronegative.

The CDR3: CASSLGVAVEQPQHF. The CDR3 nucleotides are TGTGCCAGCAGCTTAGGAGTGGCGGTGGAACAGCCCCAGCATTTT. The chain has TRBV7-6 and TRBJ1-5; unclear D gene. The CDR3 sequence is 15 residues long. The germline V gene encodes CDR1 SGHVS and CDR2 FNYEAQ. Trimming took 1 base from V and 7 from J, leaving 14 bases between them.

The chain carries TRBV5-1 and TRBJ2-3; D is undetermined. The CDR3 covers 14 residues. The germline V gene has CDR1 SGHRS and CDR2 YFSETQ. With 3 bases removed from V and 4 bases from J, the gap between germline ends came to 12 bases. This CDR3 reads CASSYRTPADTQYF. Here the CDR3 DNA reads TGCGCCAGCAGCTACCGAACCCCAGCAGATACGCAGTATTTT.

The chain has TRBV5-6 and TRBJ2-7; D may correspond to TRBD1 or TRBD2 (5 bases each). This CDR3 region has 13 residues. CDR1 is SGHDT and CDR2 is YYEEEE in the germline V gene. With 4 bases removed from V and 6 bases from J, the gap between germline ends came to 14 bases. CDR3 coding DNA: TGTGCCAGCAGCCTGGGACCCCAGGGCGAGCAGTACTTC. Amino acids: CASSLGPQGEQYF.

V and J are TRBV28 and TRBJ2-5; tentative D call: TRBD2 (6 bases). Germline V gives CDR1 MDHEN, CDR2 SYDVKM. Trimming took 6 bases from V and 5 from J, leaving 28 bases between them. The CDR3 contains 18 residues. The CDR3 reads CASSSHFGGDWVRETQYF. CDR3 bases: TGTGCCAGCAGCTCCCACTTCGGGGGTGACTGGGTTAGGGAGACCCAGTACTTC.

The chain employs TRBV5-6 and TRBJ1-2; 8 nucleotides line up with TRBD1. This CDR3 region has 15 residues. CDR1 and CDR2 (germline): SGHDT, YYEEEE. V was clipped by 2 bases and J by 0 bases; unmatched bases: 3. The CDR3 DNA reads as TGTGCCAGCAGCTTCCGGGACAGGCCTAACTATGGCTACACCTTC. Translation: CASSFRDRPNYGYTF. The full variable domain, in which reference TRBV5-6 and TRBJ1-2 provide the parts outside the CDR3, is DAGVTQSPTHLIKTRGQQVTLRCSPKSGHDTVSWYQQALGQGPQFIFQYYEEEERQRGNFPDRFSGHQFPNYSSELNVNALLLGDSALYLCASSFRDRPNYGYTFGSGTRLTVV.

The chain carries TRBV5-4 and TRBJ2-7; D remains unclear. This CDR3 spans 15 amino acids. CDR1 is SGHNT, CDR2 YYREEE, per germline (reference sequence). Trimming shortened V by 0 bases and J by 0 bases, and 10 bases separated the two germline ends. The CDR3 nucleotides are TGTGCCAGCAGCTTGGCAGACTCCAGCTCCTACGAGCAGTACTTC. As protein: CASSLADSSSYEQYF.

The chain combines TRBV30 with TRBJ1-2; 7 bases align to TRBD1. Germline-derived CDR1 and CDR2 are GTSNPN and SVGIG (reference sequence). Unmatched junction bases numbered 9, after V lost 8 bases and J lost 6 bases. This CDR3 comprises 12 residues. The CDR3 region is CARRQGTHGYTF. DNA for the CDR3: TGTGCCAGACGACAGGGAACGCATGGCTACACCTTC.

The chain is built from TRBV14 and TRBJ2-3, with 8 bases fitting TRBD1. This CDR3 has 16 residues. Germline trimming cut 3 bases from V and 0 bases from J; bases unmatched to any gene: 5. The germline gives CDR1 SGHDN, CDR2 FVKESK. Here the CDR3 reads CASSQTGVSSTDTQYF. CDR3 nucleotides: TGTGCCAGCAGCCAGACAGGGGTATCTAGCACAGATACGCAGTATTTT. The variable domain in full, with the rest retrieved from reference TRBV14 and TRBJ2-3, is EAGVTQFPSHSVIEKGQTVTLRCDPISGHDNLYWYRRVMGKEIKFLLHFVKESKQDESGMPNNRFLAERTGGTYSTLKVQPAELEDSGVYFCASSQTGVSSTDTQYFGPGTRLTVL.

This rearrangement joins TRBV15 to TRBJ1-4; 7 nucleotides agree with TRBD1. The CDR3 length is 14 residues. Losses at the gene ends were 6 bases for V and 4 bases for J; bases not matched to a gene: 5. Germline CDR1 and CDR2: LNHNV and YYDKDF (reference sequence). Written as DNA, the CDR3 is TGTGCCACCAGAGGGACAGCGCATAATGAAAAACTGTTTTTT. It specifies CATRGTAHNEKLFF.

The rearrangement uses TRBV9 and TRBJ2-3; TRBD1 agrees at 8 bases. V trimming: 4 bases; J trimming: 2 bases; junction bases outside the gene matches: 9. Germline-derived CDR1 and CDR2 are SGDLS and YYNGEE. CDR3 length: 16 residues. CDR3: CASSPRGTGFTDTQYF. CDR3 in DNA: TGTGCCAGCAGCCCCAGGGGGACAGGCTTCACAGATACGCAGTATTTT.

This clone was seen a few times. The rearrangement uses TRBV5-1 and TRBJ2-7; 8 nucleotides agree with TRBD1. The CDR3 spans 14 residues. With V trimmed by 4 bases and J by 4 bases, 7 bases remained unmatched. Looked up from germline, CDR1 is SGHRS and CDR2 is YFSETQ. CDR3 DNA sequence: TGCGCCAGCAGCGAGTTCACAGGGGGATACGAGCAGTACTTC. Translating it yields CASSEFTGGYEQYF.

The table lists this clone with a count of one. This chain links TRBV5-4 with TRBJ2-7, with TRBD2 as a possible D gene (5 bases). This CDR3 region has 14 residues. In germline, CDR1 is SGHNT, CDR2 YYREEE (reference sequence). Trimming left V 5 bases short and J 2 bases short, with 14 bases between. This chain's CDR3 is CASSHSGGPYEQYF. In DNA form, the CDR3 reads TGTGCCAGCAGTCATAGTGGAGGTCCCTACGAGCAGTACTTC.

The chain couples TRBV5-6 to TRBJ1-1, with a possible D match to TRBD1 (5 bases). CDR1 and CDR2 (germline): SGHDT, YYEEEE. Between the trimmed V and J ends, which lost 4 bases and 1 base, there was a span of 14 bases. There are 15 residues in the CDR3. CDR3 in DNA: TGTGCCAGCAGCCACGCGCCGGGGGGGAACACTGAAGCTTTCTTT. Its protein is CASSHAPGGNTEAFF. The variable domain in full, completed from reference TRBV5-6 and TRBJ1-1, reads DAGVTQSPTHLIKTRGQQVTLRCSPKSGHDTVSWYQQALGQGPQFIFQYYEEEERQRGNFPDRFSGHQFPNYSSELNVNALLLGDSALYLCASSHAPGGNTEAFFGQGTRLTVV.

This clone was detected a few times. This chain connects TRBV4-1 to TRBJ1-1, with a weak D call TRBD1 (5 bases). The germline V gene has CDR1 MGHRA and CDR2 YSYEKL. The CDR3 runs 13 residues. The ends were cut back, 0 bases at V and 10 bases at J, with 12 bases in the middle. In DNA, the CDR3 is TGCGCCAGCAGCCAAGATGCCCAGGGTAGAGCTTTCTTT. It translates to CASSQDAQGRAFF.

This chain uses TRBV7-2 with TRBJ2-6; TRBD1 is a possible D gene (7 bases). CDR3 size: 17 residues. Germline lookup yields CDR1 SGHTA and CDR2 FQGNSA. Trimming removed 5 bases at V and 3 bases at J, with 17 bases between. In DNA, the CDR3 is TGTGCCAGCAGCCCAGCGTGGGGGGACAGTGGGGCCAACGTCCTGACTTTC. This gives the protein CASSPAWGDSGANVLTF.